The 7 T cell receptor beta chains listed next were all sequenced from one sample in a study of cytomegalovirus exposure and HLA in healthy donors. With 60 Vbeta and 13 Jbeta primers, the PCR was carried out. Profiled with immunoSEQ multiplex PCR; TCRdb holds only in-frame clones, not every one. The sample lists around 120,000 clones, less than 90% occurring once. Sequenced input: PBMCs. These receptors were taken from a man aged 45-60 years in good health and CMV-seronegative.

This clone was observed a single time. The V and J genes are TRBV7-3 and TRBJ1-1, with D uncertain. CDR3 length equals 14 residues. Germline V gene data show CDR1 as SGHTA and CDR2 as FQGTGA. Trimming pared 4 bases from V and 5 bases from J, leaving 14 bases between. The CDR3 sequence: CASSSIGGFTEAFF. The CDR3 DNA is TGTGCCAGCAGCTCCATAGGCGGTTTTACTGAAGCTTTCTTT.

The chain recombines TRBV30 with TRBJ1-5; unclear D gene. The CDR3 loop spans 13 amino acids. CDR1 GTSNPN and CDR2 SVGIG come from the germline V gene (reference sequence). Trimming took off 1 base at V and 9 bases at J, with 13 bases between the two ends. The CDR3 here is CAWSGGAGRPQHF. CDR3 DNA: TGTGCCTGGAGTGGAGGTGCTGGTCGGCCCCAGCATTTT.

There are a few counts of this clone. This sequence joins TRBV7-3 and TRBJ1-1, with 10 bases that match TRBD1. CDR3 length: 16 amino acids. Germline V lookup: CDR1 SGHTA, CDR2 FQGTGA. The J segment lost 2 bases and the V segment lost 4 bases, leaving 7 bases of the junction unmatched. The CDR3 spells CASSSGTGVINTEAFF. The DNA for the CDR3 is TGTGCCAGCAGCTCCGGGACAGGGGTGATCAACACTGAAGCTTTCTTT.

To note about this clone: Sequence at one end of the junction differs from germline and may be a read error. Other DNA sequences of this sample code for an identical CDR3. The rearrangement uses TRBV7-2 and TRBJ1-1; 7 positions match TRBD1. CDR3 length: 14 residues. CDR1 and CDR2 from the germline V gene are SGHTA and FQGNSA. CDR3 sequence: CASSSDRVGTEAFF. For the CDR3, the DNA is TGTGCCAGCAGCTCCGACAGGGTAGGGACTGAAGCTTTTTTT.

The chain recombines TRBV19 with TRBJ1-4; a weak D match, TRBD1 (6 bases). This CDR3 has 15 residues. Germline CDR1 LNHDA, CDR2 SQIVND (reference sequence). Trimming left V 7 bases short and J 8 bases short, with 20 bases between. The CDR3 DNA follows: TGTGCCAGTAATTTGGGGGGGCCTCTGGGGGAAAAACTGTTTTTT. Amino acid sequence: CASNLGGPLGEKLFF.

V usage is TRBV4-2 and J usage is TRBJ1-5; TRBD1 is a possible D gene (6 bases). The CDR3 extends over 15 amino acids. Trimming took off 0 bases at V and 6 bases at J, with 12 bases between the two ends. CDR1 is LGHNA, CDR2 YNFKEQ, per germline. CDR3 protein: CASSQEEGRGQPQHF. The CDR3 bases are TGTGCCAGCAGCCAAGAAGAAGGCAGGGGTCAGCCCCAGCATTTT.

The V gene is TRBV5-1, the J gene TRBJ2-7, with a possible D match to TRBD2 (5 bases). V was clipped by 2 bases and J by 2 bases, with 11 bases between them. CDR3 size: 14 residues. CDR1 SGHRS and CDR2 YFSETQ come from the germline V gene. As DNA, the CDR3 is TGCGCCAGCAGCTTAGTAAGCGGCCCCTACGAGCAGTACTTC. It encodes CASSLVSGPYEQYF.